This is a list of T cell receptor beta chains from one sample in a study of T cells in Graves' hyperthyroidism and ophthalmopathy. TCRdb reprocessed the multiplex PCR reads with MiXCR, giving one entry per CDR3 protein. The sample lists tens of thousands of distinct CDR3 sequences; around half were seen once. The sample comprised blood. The receptors come from a man aged 40-49 years with Graves' ophthalmopathy. Each CDR3 is given with its conserved first and last residue. The order of the fields is V gene, D gene, J gene, clone size, CDR3 DNA, CDR3 protein. A D gene is named only where the DNA matches it firmly. Clone sizes are given selectively: once, few, many, or a class where the clone is expanded.

TRBV6-5	-	TRBJ2-2	many	TGTGCCAGCAGTTCCCCGGGGGACCTACTGAACACCGGGGAGCTGTTTTTT	CASSSPGDLLNTGELFF
TRBV7-9	-	TRBJ1-6	medium-sized	TGTGCCAGCAGCTCGGGCTCAACCGCGGGGTCACCCCTCCACTTT	CASSSGSTAGSPLHF
TRBV29-1	-	TRBJ2-5	-	TGCAGCGTTGGGGGGGCCGATGAGACCCAGTACTTC	CSVGGADETQYF
TRBV5-1	-	TRBJ1-1	many	TGCGCCAGCAACCCGCCGAGGGGCACTGAAGCTTTCTTT	CASNPPRGTEAFF
TRBV2	TRBD1	TRBJ1-5	-	TGTGCCAGCAGCTCGTTGGACAGGGTACTCGGGCAGCCCCAGCATTTT	CASSSLDRVLGQPQHF
TRBV6-5	-	TRBJ1-1	few	TGTGCCAGCAGTCATGGTGGTGAAGCTTTCTTT	CASSHGGEAFF
TRBV5-1	-	TRBJ2-7	-	TGCGCCAGCAGTGGGGGTACTCAGGGCATCTACGAGCAGTACTTC	CASSGGTQGIYEQYF
TRBV2	-	TRBJ1-2	medium-sized	TGTGCCAGCCAGTTTGGGCTGGATGGCTACACCTTC	CASQFGLDGYTF
TRBV20-1	-	TRBJ2-7	medium-sized	TGCAGTGCCCCCCCGGGGCTCGGGGGTTACTACGAGCAGTACTTC	CSAPPGLGGYYEQYF
TRBV12-3/TRBV12-4	-	TRBJ1-6	many	TGTGCCAGCAGTTTTGCGGGGACTAATTCACCCCTCCACTTT	CASSFAGTNSPLHF
TRBV29-1	-	TRBJ2-5	-	TGCAGCGTCAGGACTAACCTAGCCAGCTCACCATCGTTGGGTCGAGAGACCCAGTACTTC	CSVRTNLASSPSLGRETQYF
TRBV5-1	TRBD1	TRBJ1-4	-	TGCGCCAGCAGCTCAGGGGGGTTTGATGAAAAACTGTTTTTT	CASSSGGFDEKLFF
TRBV7-2	-	TRBJ1-5	-	TGTGCCAGCAGCTTAGAGGCAGACTTCAATCAGCCCCAGCATTTT	CASSLEADFNQPQHF
TRBV11-3	TRBD2	TRBJ2-1	once	TGTGCCAGCAGCCCGACTAGCGGGAACCACAATGAGCAGTTCTTC	CASSPTSGNHNEQFF
TRBV20-1	TRBD2	TRBJ2-7	-	TGCAGTGCTAGAGCCGGGACTAGCGGGACCTACGAGCAGTACTTC	CSARAGTSGTYEQYF
TRBV5-1	-	TRBJ2-7	-	-	CDSSFYICSAAAYEQYF
TRBV5-1	TRBD2	TRBJ2-1	many	TGCGCCAGCAGTGGGACTACCCGCGGGGAGCAGTTCTTC	CASSGTTRGEQFF
TRBV4-1	-	TRBJ1-4	many	TGCGCCAGCAGCCGGTCGGGGACCCTTAATGAAAAACTGTTTTTT	CASSRSGTLNEKLFF
TRBV6-2/TRBV6-3	TRBD2	TRBJ2-2	-	TGTGCCAGCAACCGGGGGGGGCTGTTTTTT	CASNRGGLFF
TRBV5-4	TRBD2	TRBJ2-1	-	TGTGCCAGCAGCTTGGTGACTAGCGGGAGTCCTTACAATGAGCAGTTCTTC	CASSLVTSGSPYNEQFF
TRBV5-1	-	TRBJ2-1	-	TGCGCCAGCCGTAACCAGGGGTGGGACGATGAGCAGTTCTTC	CASRNQGWDDEQFF
TRBV10-3	TRBD1	TRBJ1-5	-	TGTGCCATCAGTGGGACAGGGGTACAGCCCCAGCATTTT	CAISGTGVQPQHF
TRBV12-3/TRBV12-4	-	TRBJ2-7	few	TGTGCCAGCAGTTTACTTTCGAGGCAGCAGTACTTC	CASSLLSRQQYF
TRBV7-6	-	TRBJ2-6	many	TGTGCCAGCAGCGAGACCCCAAGGGGATACGGGGCCAACGTCCTGACTTTC	CASSETPRGYGANVLTF
TRBV28	-	TRBJ1-4	few	TGTGCCAGCAGTTTATCCAGGGGAACTAATGAAAAACTGTTTTTT	CASSLSRGTNEKLFF
TRBV30	TRBD2	TRBJ2-4	few	TGTGCCTGGAGACTAGCGGGAGATGCCATTCAGTACTTC	CAWRLAGDAIQYF
TRBV7-9	TRBD1	TRBJ1-6	medium-sized	TGTGCCAGCAGCCACCGGGACAGAAGTAATTCACCCCTCCACTTT	CASSHRDRSNSPLHF
TRBV11-1	TRBD2	TRBJ2-3	-	TGTGCCAGCAGTTTGACTAGCGGCATCACAGATACGCAGTATTTT	CASSLTSGITDTQYF
TRBV9	TRBD2	TRBJ2-1	-	TGTGCCAGCAGCGTAGGCAGCGGGGGGTCCTCCTACAATGAGCAGTTCTTC	CASSVGSGGSSYNEQFF
TRBV6-1	TRBD2	TRBJ2-5	-	TGTGCCAGCAAGAGGGGCTCTAGCGGGAAAGAGACCCAGTACTTC	CASKRGSSGKETQYF
TRBV5-1	-	TRBJ2-3	-	TGCGCCAGCAGCTTGGATGGGGCAGGGGCGGATGAGCAGTATTTT	CASSLDGAGADEQYF
TRBV6-5	-	TRBJ1-4	-	TGTGCCAGCAGTTACTCCTCATCAGGGGCTGGAAAACTGTTTTTT	CASSYSSSGAGKLFF
TRBV5-1	TRBD2	TRBJ2-1	-	TGCGCCAGCAGCTCCGCTAGCGGGGACAATGAGCAGTTCTTC	CASSSASGDNEQFF
TRBV20-1	TRBD1	TRBJ1-5	-	TGCAGTGCACCATCTTCTAGCGTTGGGACAGGGCTTCGGTCCCAGCATTTT	CSAPSSSVGTGLRSQHF
TRBV9	-	TRBJ1-5	-	TGTGCCAGCAGCCCGCGGGGGACACAAGAGACCCAGCATTTT	CASSPRGTQETQHF
TRBV29-1	TRBD2	TRBJ2-6	-	TGCAGCGTTGGAAAGGGAGGGAACACTGGGGCCAACGTCCTGACTTTC	CSVGKGGNTGANVLTF
TRBV5-1	-	TRBJ2-7	-	TGCGCCACCAGCCTAACCACATCCAACGAGCAGTACTTC	CATSLTTSNEQYF
TRBV29-1	-	TRBJ1-5	-	TGCAGCGTTGGATCCTTGGGGGTTAATCAGCCCCAGCATTTT	CSVGSLGVNQPQHF
TRBV20-1	-	TRBJ1-5	medium-sized	TGCAGTGCTAGCAGCAGTGGCAATCAGCCCCAGCATTTT	CSASSSGNQPQHF
TRBV15	TRBD1	TRBJ1-1	once	TGTGCCACCAGCAGAGATTACAGGGGGAACACTGAAGCTTTCTTT	CATSRDYRGNTEAFF
TRBV9	-	TRBJ2-1	-	TGTGCCAGCAGCGTAGGACCAAATGCGCAGTTCTTC	CASSVGPNAQFF
TRBV5-5	TRBD1	TRBJ1-3	many	TGTGCCAGCAGCTTCGGGACAGGCGGCTCTGGAAACACCATATATTTT	CASSFGTGGSGNTIYF
TRBV5-8	TRBD1	TRBJ2-2	-	TGTGCCAGCAGCAACGGACAGGGAGGGGAGCTGTTTTTT	CASSNGQGGELFF
TRBV12-3/TRBV12-4	TRBD2	TRBJ2-6	many	TGTGCCAGCAGCATGAGCGGGGGTGGGGCCAACGTCCTGACTTTC	CASSMSGGGANVLTF
TRBV7-3	TRBD2	TRBJ2-5	-	TGTGCCAGCAGCCCGGGGACTAGCGGGGCGGGAGAGACCCAGTACTTC	CASSPGTSGAGETQYF
TRBV5-4	-	TRBJ1-5	-	TGTGCCAGCAGCTTGGGTGGAGTAGCGGGGTCCTACGAGCATTTT	CASSLGGVAGSYEHF